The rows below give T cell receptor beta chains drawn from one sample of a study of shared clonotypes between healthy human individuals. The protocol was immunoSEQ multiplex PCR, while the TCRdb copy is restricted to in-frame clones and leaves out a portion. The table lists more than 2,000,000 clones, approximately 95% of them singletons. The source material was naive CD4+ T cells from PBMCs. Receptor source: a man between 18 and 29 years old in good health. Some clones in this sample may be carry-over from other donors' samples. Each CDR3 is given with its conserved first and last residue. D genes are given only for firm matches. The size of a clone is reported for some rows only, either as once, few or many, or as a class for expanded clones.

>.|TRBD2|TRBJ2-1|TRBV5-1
TGCGCCAGCAGCTTTTTTAGACTAGCGGGGGGTATCAATGAGCAGTTCTTC
CASSFFRLAGGINEQFF
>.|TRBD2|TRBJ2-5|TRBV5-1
TGCGCCAGCAGCTTGGACCTGGGAGGGGTAGGGGAGACCCAGTACTTC
CASSLDLGGVGETQYF
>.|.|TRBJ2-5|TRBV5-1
TGCGCCAGCAGCTTGGGAGTTACTAGGGAGACCCAGTACTTC
CASSLGVTRETQYF
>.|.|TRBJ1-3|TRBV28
TGTGCCAGCAGTTTGGTAGCCGTTACCTCTGGAAACACCATATATTTT
CASSLVAVTSGNTIYF
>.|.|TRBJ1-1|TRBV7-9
TGTGCCAGCAGCTCCCAGGGGACGGGCACTGAAGCTTTCTTT
CASSSQGTGTEAFF
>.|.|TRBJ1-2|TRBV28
TGTGCCAGCAGTTTATGGGGCCGAGAAGGAGGCTATGGCTACACCTTC
CASSLWGREGGYGYTF
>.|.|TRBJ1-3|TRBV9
TGTGCCAGCAGCGTACCGGGGAGGTCTGGAAACACCATATATTTT
CASSVPGRSGNTIYF
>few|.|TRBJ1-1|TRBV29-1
TGCAGCGTCCAGGGGTTGCGAAACACTGAAGCTTTCTTT
CSVQGLRNTEAFF
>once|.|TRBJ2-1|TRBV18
TGTGCCAGCTCCTCGGACGGAATTGACAATGAGCAGTTCTTC
CASSSDGIDNEQFF
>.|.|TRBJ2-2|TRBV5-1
TGCGCCAGCAGCTTGTTCCCTCGGCAGGGAATCGCGGGCACCGGGGAGCTGTTTTTT
CASSLFPRQGIAGTGELFF
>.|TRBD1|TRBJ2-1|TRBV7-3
TGTGCCAGCAGCTTAGACAGGGCAAACTACAATGAGCAGTTCTTC
CASSLDRANYNEQFF
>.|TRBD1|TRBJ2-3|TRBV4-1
TGCGCCAGCAGCCGCGGACAGGGTCTGACAGATACGCAGTATTTT
CASSRGQGLTDTQYF
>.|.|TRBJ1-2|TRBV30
TGTGCCTGGAGTGTAACGATCGGTGGTGGCTACACCTTC
CAWSVTIGGGYTF
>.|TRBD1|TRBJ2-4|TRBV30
TGTGCCTGGAGTTCCGGACAGGCAAACATTCAGTACTTC
CAWSSGQANIQYF
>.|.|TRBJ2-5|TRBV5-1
TGCGCCAGCAGCTTCGGGACACCGGGGACCCAGTACTTC
CASSFGTPGTQYF
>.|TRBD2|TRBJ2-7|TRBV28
TGTGCCAGCAGTCCCCCCGTGAGGGCCCTCCTAGCGGGACCCTCCTACGAGCAGTACTTC
CASSPPVRALLAGPSYEQYF
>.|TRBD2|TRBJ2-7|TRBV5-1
TGCGCCAGCAGCTTTAGCGGGGTGGTAGCGGGAGCCGAGCAGTACTTC
CASSFSGVVAGAEQYF
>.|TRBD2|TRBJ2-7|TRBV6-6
TGTGCCAGCAGTCGACTAGCGGGGTCCTACGAGCAGTACTTC
CASSRLAGSYEQYF
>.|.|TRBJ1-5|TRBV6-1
TGTGCCAGCAGTGAAGCACCCAGCAATCAGCCCCAGCATTTT
CASSEAPSNQPQHF
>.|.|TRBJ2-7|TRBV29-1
TGCAGCTATACAGGGATTACCTACGAGCAGTACTTC
CSYTGITYEQYF
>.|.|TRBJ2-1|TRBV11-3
TGTGCCAGCAGCCCCCTGGCAGGGAGCTCCTACAATGAGCAGTTCTTC
CASSPLAGSSYNEQFF